Following are 19 T cell receptor beta chains from one sample sequenced in a study of blood T cell repertoires in COVID-19. Libraries were prepared by immunoSEQ multiplex PCR; TCRdb keeps only in-frame clonotypes and omits some of them. The table has about 100,000 clones, roughly 78% seen once. The sequenced material came from peripheral blood. Source of these receptors: a woman aged 80 or older with active or convalescent COVID-19.

This chain links TRBV15 with TRBJ2-5; the D gene is possibly TRBD1 (6 bases). Germline CDR1 reads LNHNV; CDR2 reads YYDKDF (reference sequence). The CDR3 has 16 amino acids. Trimming removed 8 bases from V and 2 bases from J, with 21 bases in between. DNA for the CDR3: TGTGCCACCGCTTCAGGGGCGGCTAAGGGACAAGAGACCCAGTACTTC. This gives the protein CATASGAAKGQETQYF.

This clone appeared a single time. The chain joins TRBV5-1 to TRBJ2-7; 13 positions agree with TRBD2. The V gene end was trimmed by 3 bases and the J gene end by 2 bases; junction bases not matched to a gene: 5. The CDR3 is 16 amino acids. Germline V CDR1 and CDR2: SGHRS, YFSETQ. The CDR3 reads CASSSGLAGVAYEQYF. The CDR3 bases are TGCGCCAGCAGCTCCGGACTAGCGGGGGTCGCCTACGAGCAGTACTTC.

The J gene is TRBJ2-5, the V gene TRBV27; a weak D match, TRBD2 (6 bases). The ends were cut back, 2 bases at V and 5 bases at J, with 15 bases in the middle. CDR1 is MNHEY and CDR2 is SMNVEV in the germline V gene (reference sequence). This CDR3 has 15 residues. The CDR3 reads CASSLRWGDGETQYF. The DNA of the CDR3 is TGTGCCAGCAGTTTAAGGTGGGGGGATGGCGAGACCCAGTACTTC.

In DNA form, the CDR3 reads TGTGCCAGCAGTTCCAGGACAGCCACCCCTATCTATGGCTACACCTTC. This codes for CASSSRTATPIYGYTF. V usage is TRBV27 and J usage is TRBJ1-2, with D perhaps matching TRBD1 (6 bases). The germline gives CDR1 MNHEY, CDR2 SMNVEV (reference sequence). V was trimmed by 4 bases and J by 4 bases, leaving 19 bases between them. The CDR3 is made up of 16 amino acids.

A single count supports this clone. The chain couples TRBV14 to TRBJ2-2; TRBD2 might be the D (6 bases). The V and J ends lost 4 bases and 4 bases respectively, with 10 bases between them. CDR3 length equals 14 residues. Germline-derived CDR1 and CDR2 are SGHDN and FVKESK. CDR3 sequence: CASSRGLLTGELFF. The CDR3 DNA reads TGTGCCAGCAGCCGGGGACTCCTCACCGGGGAGCTGTTTTTT.

This clone turned up a few times. The rearrangement joins TRBV19 to TRBJ1-5; a possible D gene is TRBD1 (6 bases). The germline gives CDR1 LNHDA, CDR2 SQIVND (reference sequence). V was trimmed by 4 bases and J by 6 bases, leaving 22 bases between them. CDR3 length equals 17 residues. CDR3 loop: CASSTRPRARGPQPQHF. The CDR3 DNA sequence: TGTGCCAGTAGTACGAGACCCAGGGCGCGGGGGCCTCAGCCCCAGCATTTT. The entire variable domain, with the rest obtained from reference TRBV19 and TRBJ1-5, is as follows: DGGITQSPKYLFRKEGQNVTLSCEQNLNHDAMYWYRQDPGQGLRLIYYSQIVNDFQKGDIAEGYSVSREKKESFPLTVTSAQKNPTAFYLCASSTRPRARGPQPQHFGDGTRLSIL.

The chain employs TRBV28 and TRBJ2-5; D is possibly TRBD1 (5 bases). The V end lost 3 bases, the J end lost 2 bases, and 7 bases lay between the germline ends. The V gene's germline CDR1 is MDHEN and CDR2 SYDVKM. The CDR3 runs 13 residues. For the CDR3, the DNA is TGTGCCAGCAGTTTGCAGGGTCAAGAGACCCAGTACTTC. The encoded protein is CASSLQGQETQYF.

V and J are TRBV5-1 and TRBJ1-3; D ambiguous. The V and J ends lost 2 bases and 0 bases respectively, with 9 bases between them. This CDR3 region has 15 residues. Germline CDR1 is SGHRS and CDR2 is YFSETQ. In DNA form, the CDR3 reads TGCGCCAGCAGCTTTGGGTGGAGCTCTGGAAACACCATATATTTT. This translates into CASSFGWSSGNTIYF.

The CDR3 spells CAIRQGDNEQFF. CDR3 coding DNA: TGTGCCATACGACAGGGGGACAATGAGCAGTTCTTC. The chain links TRBV10-3 to TRBJ2-1, with TRBD1 matching over 9 bases. Germline-derived CDR1 and CDR2 are ENHRY and SYGVKD. This CDR3 comprises 12 residues. The V gene end was trimmed by 9 bases and the J gene end by 5 bases; junction bases not matched to a gene: 2.

The J gene is TRBJ2-5, the V gene TRBV18; no firm D call. V was trimmed by 1 base and J by 2 bases, leaving 11 bases between them. This CDR3 region has 15 residues. CDR1 is KGHSH, CDR2 LQKENI, per germline. The CDR3 loop is CASSPQAGKQETQYF. CDR3 nucleotide sequence: TGTGCCAGCTCACCACAGGCAGGAAAACAAGAGACCCAGTACTTC.

The chain has TRBV18 and TRBJ2-3, with D perhaps TRBD1 (5 bases). Germline V gives CDR1 KGHSH, CDR2 LQKENI. V lost 0 bases and J 5 bases, leaving 18 bases between the germline ends. This CDR3 contains 17 residues. The chain's CDR3 is CASSPPPAGPVGDTQYF. The CDR3 region has the DNA TGTGCCAGCTCACCACCCCCGGCAGGGCCAGTGGGAGATACGCAGTATTTT.

This sequence joins TRBV19 and TRBJ2-1, with TRBD2 matching over 8 bases. CDR1 LNHDA and CDR2 SQIVND come from the germline V gene (reference sequence). V lost 7 bases, J lost 8 bases, and 10 bases stayed unmatched. This CDR3 is 14 amino acids long. The CDR3 protein is CASTRRSGVDEQFF. The DNA for the CDR3 is TGTGCCAGTACTAGGCGTAGCGGGGTCGATGAGCAGTTCTTC.

This sequence joins TRBV5-8 and TRBJ2-1; TRBD1 matches at 7 bases. Germline V gene lookup returns CDR1 SGHTS and CDR2 YDEGEE. With V trimmed by 4 bases and J by 4 bases, 5 bases remained unmatched. CDR3 length: 14 amino acids. The CDR3 loop is CASSVPTGYNEQFF. CDR3 nucleotide sequence: TGTGCCAGCAGCGTTCCGACAGGGTACAATGAGCAGTTCTTC.

This clone came up once. V and J are TRBV5-1 and TRBJ2-7; TRBD1 aligns across 7 bases. The CDR3 loop spans 12 amino acids. With 3 bases clipped from V and 3 bases from J, the junction kept 0 bases outside the gene matches. Germline V CDR1 and CDR2: SGHRS, YFSETQ. As DNA, the CDR3 is TGCGCCAGCAGCTGGGACAGCTACGAGCAGTACTTC. Amino acid sequence: CASSWDSYEQYF.

J is TRBJ1-5 and V is TRBV15; perhaps TRBD1 as D (5 bases). Germline lookup yields CDR1 LNHNV and CDR2 YYDKDF (reference sequence). The CDR3 has 14 residues. V was trimmed by 8 bases and J by 0 bases, leaving 11 bases between them. The CDR3 reads CATGKGDSNQPQHF. CDR3 nucleotides: TGTGCCACCGGGAAAGGGGATAGCAATCAGCCCCAGCATTTT.

The chain employs TRBV19 and TRBJ1-1; 11 bases map to TRBD1. The V and J ends lost 7 bases and 10 bases, in that order; junction bases with no gene match: 8. This CDR3 spans 13 amino acids. Looked up from germline, CDR1 is LNHDA and CDR2 is SQIVND (reference sequence). The chain's CDR3 is CASTPGTGGSAFF. The DNA for the CDR3 is TGTGCCAGTACCCCAGGGACAGGGGGGTCAGCTTTCTTT.

This clone has just a few counts. Here the CDR3 reads CAISESWTYTYNEQFF. Written as DNA, the CDR3 is TGTGCCATCAGTGAGTCATGGACTTATACCTACAATGAGCAGTTCTTC. V usage is TRBV10-3 and J usage is TRBJ2-1, with a tentative D call TRBD2 (5 bases). Germline V gene sequence: CDR1 ENHRY, CDR2 SYGVKD. Trimming pared 0 bases from V and 2 bases from J, leaving 11 bases between. The CDR3 covers 16 residues.

This chain uses TRBV5-1 with TRBJ2-6; D is uncertain. The CDR3 spans 16 residues. Germline V gene sequence: CDR1 SGHRS, CDR2 YFSETQ. V was trimmed by 3 bases and J by 0 bases, leaving 10 bases between them. The CDR3 DNA is TGCGCCAGCAGCTCAGCGCCCTACTCTGGGGCCAACGTCCTGACTTTC. This encodes CASSSAPYSGANVLTF. The full variable domain, its missing parts supplied by reference TRBV5-1 and TRBJ2-6, is KAGVTQTPRYLIKTRGQQVTLSCSPISGHRSVSWYQQTPGQGLQFLFEYFSETQRNKGNFPGRFSGRQFSNSRSEMNVSTLELGDSALYLCASSSAPYSGANVLTFGAGSRLTVL.

The V gene is TRBV15, the J gene TRBJ2-2, with D possibly TRBD1 on 6 matching bases. The V and J ends lost 0 bases and 1 base respectively, with 9 bases between them. This CDR3 spans 16 amino acids. Looked up from germline, CDR1 is LNHNV and CDR2 is YYDKDF (reference sequence). The CDR3 loop is CATSRETGQNTGELFF. In nucleotides, the CDR3 is TGTGCCACCAGCAGAGAAACGGGACAGAACACCGGGGAGCTGTTTTTT.